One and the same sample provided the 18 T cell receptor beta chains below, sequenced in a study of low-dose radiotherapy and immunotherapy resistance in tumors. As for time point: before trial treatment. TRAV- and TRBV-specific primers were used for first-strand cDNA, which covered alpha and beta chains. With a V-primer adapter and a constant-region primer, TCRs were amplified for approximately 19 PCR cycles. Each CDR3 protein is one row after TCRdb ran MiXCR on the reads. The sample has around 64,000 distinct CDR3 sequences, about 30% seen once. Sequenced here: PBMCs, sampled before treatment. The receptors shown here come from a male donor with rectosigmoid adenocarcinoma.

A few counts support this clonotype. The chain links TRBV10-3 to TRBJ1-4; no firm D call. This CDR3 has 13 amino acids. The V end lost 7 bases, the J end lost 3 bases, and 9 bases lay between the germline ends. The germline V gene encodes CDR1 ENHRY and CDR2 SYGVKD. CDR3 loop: CAIMARPNEKLFF. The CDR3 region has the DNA TGTGCCATCATGGCCAGACCTAATGAAAAACTGTTTTTT.

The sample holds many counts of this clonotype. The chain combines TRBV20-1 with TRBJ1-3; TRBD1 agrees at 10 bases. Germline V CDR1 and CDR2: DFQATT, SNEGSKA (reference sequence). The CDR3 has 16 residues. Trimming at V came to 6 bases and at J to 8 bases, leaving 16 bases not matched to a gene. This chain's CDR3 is CSATAGGTGARDTIYF. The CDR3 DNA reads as TGCAGTGCCACAGCAGGGGGGACAGGGGCGCGCGACACCATATATTTT.

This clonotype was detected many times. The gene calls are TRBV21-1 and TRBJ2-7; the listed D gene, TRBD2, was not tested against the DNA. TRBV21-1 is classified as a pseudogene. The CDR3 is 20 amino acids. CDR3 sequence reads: CASSYEGRRHVAPFLYEQYF. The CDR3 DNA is TGTGCCAGCAGCTACGAGGGGAGGAGGCATGTAGCCCCATTTCTCTACGAGCAGTACTTC.

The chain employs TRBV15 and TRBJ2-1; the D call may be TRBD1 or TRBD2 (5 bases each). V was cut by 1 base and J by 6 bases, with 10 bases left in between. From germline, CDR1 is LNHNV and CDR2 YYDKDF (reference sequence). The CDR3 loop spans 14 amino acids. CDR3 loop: CATSRGGDGNEQFF. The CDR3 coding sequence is TGTGCCACCAGCAGAGGAGGGGACGGCAATGAGCAGTTCTTC.

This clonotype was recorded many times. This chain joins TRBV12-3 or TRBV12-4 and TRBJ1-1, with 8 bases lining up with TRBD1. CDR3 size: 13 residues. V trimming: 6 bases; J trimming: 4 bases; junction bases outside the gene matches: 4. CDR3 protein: CASSFRGPTEAFF. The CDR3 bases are TGTGCCAGCAGCTTCAGGGGGCCCACTGAAGCTTTCTTT.

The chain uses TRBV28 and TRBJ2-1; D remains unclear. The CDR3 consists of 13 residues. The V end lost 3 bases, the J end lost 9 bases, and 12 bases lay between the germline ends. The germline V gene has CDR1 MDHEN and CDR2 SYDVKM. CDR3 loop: CASSFSRWGEQFF. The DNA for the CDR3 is TGTGCCAGCAGTTTCTCTCGGTGGGGTGAGCAGTTCTTC.

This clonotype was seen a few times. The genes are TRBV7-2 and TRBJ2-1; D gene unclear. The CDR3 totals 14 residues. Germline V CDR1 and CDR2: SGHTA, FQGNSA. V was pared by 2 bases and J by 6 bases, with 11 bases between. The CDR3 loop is CASSLLTESNEQFF. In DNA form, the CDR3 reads TGTGCCAGCAGCTTATTAACGGAGAGCAATGAGCAGTTCTTC.

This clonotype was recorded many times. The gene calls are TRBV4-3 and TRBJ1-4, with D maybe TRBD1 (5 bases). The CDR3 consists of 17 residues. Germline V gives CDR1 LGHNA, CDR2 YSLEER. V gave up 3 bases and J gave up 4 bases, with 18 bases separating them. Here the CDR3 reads CASSQAGTFSGNEKLFF. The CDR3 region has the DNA TGCGCCAGCAGCCAGGCCGGGACCTTCAGCGGTAATGAAAAACTGTTTTTT.

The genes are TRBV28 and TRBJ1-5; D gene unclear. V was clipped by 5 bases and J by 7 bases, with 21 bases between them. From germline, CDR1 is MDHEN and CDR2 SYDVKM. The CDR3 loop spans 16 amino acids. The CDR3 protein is CASSPTTRGAGQPQHF. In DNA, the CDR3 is TGTGCCAGCAGTCCCACCACCCGGGGAGCGGGCCAGCCCCAGCATTTT. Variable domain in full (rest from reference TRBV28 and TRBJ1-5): DVKVTQSSRYLVKRTGEKVFLECVQDMDHENMFWYRQDPGLGLRLIYFSYDVKMKEKGDIPEGYSVSREKKERFSLILESASTNQTSMYLCASSPTTRGAGQPQHFGDGTRLSIL.

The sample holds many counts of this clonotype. CDR3 in DNA: TGTGCCAGCAGCTCCGGACAGGGGAGCACAGATACGCAGTATTTT. Translation gives CASSSGQGSTDTQYF. The V call is TRBV7-2, the J call TRBJ2-3, with 9 bases lining up with TRBD1. The CDR3 is 15 residues long. Trimming removed 4 bases from V and 0 bases from J; junction bases left unmatched: 2. Per germline, CDR1 SGHTA and CDR2 FQGNSA.

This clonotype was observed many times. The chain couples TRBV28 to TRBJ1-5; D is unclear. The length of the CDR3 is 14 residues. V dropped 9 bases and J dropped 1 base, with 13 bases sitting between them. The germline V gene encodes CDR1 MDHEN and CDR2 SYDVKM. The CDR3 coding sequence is TGTGCCAGTATGCTTGGAGGGAGCAATCAGCCCCAGCATTTT. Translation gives CASMLGGSNQPQHF.

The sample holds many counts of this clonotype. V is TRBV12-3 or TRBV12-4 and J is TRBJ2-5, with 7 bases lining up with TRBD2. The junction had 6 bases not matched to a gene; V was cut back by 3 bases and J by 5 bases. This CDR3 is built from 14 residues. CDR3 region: CASSFYLGRETQYF. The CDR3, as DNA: TGTGCCAGCAGTTTCTACCTCGGGAGGGAGACCCAGTACTTC.

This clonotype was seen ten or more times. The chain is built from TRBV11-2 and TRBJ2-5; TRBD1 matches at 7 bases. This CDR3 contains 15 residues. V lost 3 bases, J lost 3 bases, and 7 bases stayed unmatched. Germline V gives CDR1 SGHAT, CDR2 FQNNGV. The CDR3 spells CASSLGDSRKETQYF. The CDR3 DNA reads TGTGCCAGCAGCTTGGGGGACAGCAGAAAAGAGACCCAGTACTTC.

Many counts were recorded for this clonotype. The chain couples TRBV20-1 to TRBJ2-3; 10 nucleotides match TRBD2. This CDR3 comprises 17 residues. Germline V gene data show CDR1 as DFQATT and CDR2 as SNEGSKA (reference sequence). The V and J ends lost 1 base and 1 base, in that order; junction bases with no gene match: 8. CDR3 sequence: CSARVVRTSGGTDTQYF. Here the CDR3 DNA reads TGCAGTGCTAGAGTAGTGAGGACTAGCGGCGGCACAGATACGCAGTATTTT.

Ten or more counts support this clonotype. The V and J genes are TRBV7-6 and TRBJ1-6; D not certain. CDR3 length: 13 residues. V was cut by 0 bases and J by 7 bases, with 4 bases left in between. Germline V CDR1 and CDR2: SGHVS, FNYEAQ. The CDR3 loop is CASSLAWNSPLHF. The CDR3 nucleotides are TGTGCCAGCAGCTTAGCGTGGAATTCACCCCTCCACTTT. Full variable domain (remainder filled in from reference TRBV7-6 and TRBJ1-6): GAGVSQSPRYKVTKRGQDVALRCDPISGHVSLYWYRQALGQGPEFLTYFNYEAQQDKSGLPNDRFSAERPEGSISTLTIQRTEQRDSAMYRCASSLAWNSPLHFGNGTRLTVT.

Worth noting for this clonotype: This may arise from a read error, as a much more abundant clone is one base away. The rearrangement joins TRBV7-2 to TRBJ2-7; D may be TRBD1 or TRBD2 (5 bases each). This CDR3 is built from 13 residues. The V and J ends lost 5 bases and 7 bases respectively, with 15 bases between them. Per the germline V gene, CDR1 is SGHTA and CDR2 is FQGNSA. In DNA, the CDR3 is TGTGCCAGCAGCCCTGGGGGAGTGGGTGAGCAGTACTTC. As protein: CASSPGGVGEQYF.

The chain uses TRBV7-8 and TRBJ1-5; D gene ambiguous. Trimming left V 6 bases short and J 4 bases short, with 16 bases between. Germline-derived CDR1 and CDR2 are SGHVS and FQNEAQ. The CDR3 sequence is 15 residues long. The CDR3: CASRYKTGYNQPQHF. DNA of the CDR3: TGTGCCAGCAGATATAAGACGGGTTATAATCAGCCCCAGCATTTT.

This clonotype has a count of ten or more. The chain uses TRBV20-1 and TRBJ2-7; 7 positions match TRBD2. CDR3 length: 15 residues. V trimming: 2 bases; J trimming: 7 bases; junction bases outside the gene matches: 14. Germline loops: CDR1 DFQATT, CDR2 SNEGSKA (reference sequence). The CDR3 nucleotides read TGCAGTGCTAGACCGGCAGAAGCGGGGAGATGGGAGCAGTACTTC. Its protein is CSARPAEAGRWEQYF.